The next 24 T cell receptor beta chains were all read from a single sample in a study of T cell clones after liver transplantation. Repertoires were generated with immunoSEQ multiplex PCR, while TCRdb's copy carries only in-frame clones and drops some. The sample shows about 100,000 clones, approximately 78% of them seen only once. The sample was CD4+ T cells from blood, taken before liver transplant. The receptors come from a human donor who received a liver transplant.

The chain recombines TRBV7-2 with TRBJ2-7, with 9 bases identical to TRBD2. Germline CDR1 and CDR2: SGHTA and FQGNSA. The trim removed 3 bases at V and 12 bases at J, leaving 6 bases unmatched. The CDR3 loop spans 12 amino acids. CDR3 bases: TGTGCCAGCAGCTTCGTGAGCGGGAGGTCGTACTTC. Protein sequence: CASSFVSGRSYF.

The rearrangement uses TRBV10-1 and TRBJ1-1; unclear D gene. Deletions cut 4 bases from V and 3 bases from J, with 6 bases between. CDR3 length: 12 residues. Germline CDR1 is WNHNN and CDR2 is SYGVQD (reference sequence). The CDR3 sequence: CASSGQHTEAFF. CDR3 in DNA: TGCGCCAGCAGTGGGCAGCACACTGAAGCTTTCTTT.

This chain joins TRBV5-1 and TRBJ2-7; 9 bases align to TRBD1. Germline V gene sequence: CDR1 SGHRS, CDR2 YFSETQ. CDR3 size: 15 residues. V dropped 4 bases and J dropped 5; count of bases not matched to a gene: 10. CDR3 DNA sequence: TGCGCCAGCAGCGTGGGACAGGGAGTGAGCAACGAGCAGTACTTC. The encoded protein is CASSVGQGVSNEQYF.

V gene TRBV19 combines with J gene TRBJ1-1; 9 bases map to TRBD1. V lost 5 bases, J lost 3 bases, and 4 bases stayed unmatched. The CDR3 sequence is 14 residues long. The germline V gene encodes CDR1 LNHDA and CDR2 SQIVND (reference sequence). CDR3 loop: CASSPGTGYTEAFF. CDR3 nucleotides: TGTGCCAGTAGTCCCGGGACAGGGTACACTGAAGCTTTCTTT.

The CDR3 DNA sequence: TGTGCCAGTAGCGACAGGGTAATCGGCTACACCTTC. It encodes CASSDRVIGYTF. The chain links TRBV19 to TRBJ1-2; 7 bases are a match to TRBD1. Germline V gives CDR1 LNHDA, CDR2 SQIVND (reference sequence). The CDR3 covers 12 residues. The ends lost 6 bases at V and 8 bases at J; junction bases unmatched: 6.

The V gene is TRBV4-2, the J gene TRBJ2-1, with D uncertain. CDR1 LGHNA and CDR2 YNFKEQ come from the germline V gene. V was cut by 0 bases and J by 4 bases, with 13 bases left in between. The CDR3 runs 16 residues. CDR3 nucleotide sequence: TGTGCCAGCAGCCAAGATCTCCGGGTCGAATACAATGAGCAGTTCTTC. It codes for CASSQDLRVEYNEQFF.

This chain joins TRBV4-1 and TRBJ2-5; the D is unclear. V lost 4 bases and J 3 bases, leaving 12 bases between the germline ends. This CDR3 has 14 residues. Per germline, CDR1 MGHRA and CDR2 YSYEKL. CDR3 DNA sequence: TGCGCCAGCAGCCCTTTCGGTTGGAAAGAGACCCAGTACTTC. This sequence encodes CASSPFGWKETQYF.

The gene calls are TRBV6-5 and TRBJ1-1; 10 nucleotides line up with TRBD1. The CDR3 spans 15 residues. The V segment lost 2 bases and the J segment 1 base; nucleotides outside the gene matches: 1. Per the germline V gene, CDR1 is MNHEY and CDR2 is SVGAGI. The CDR3 sequence: CASSYGDRGNTEAFF. DNA of the CDR3: TGTGCCAGCAGTTACGGGGACAGGGGGAACACTGAAGCTTTCTTT.

This clone was counted once. J is TRBJ2-5 and V is TRBV7-3; TRBD1 aligns across 9 bases. The CDR3 has 13 residues. Germline CDR1 and CDR2: SGHTA and FQGTGA. Unmatched junction bases numbered 9, after V lost 5 bases and J lost 11 bases. CDR3 amino acids: CASSLGTGFAQYF. The CDR3 DNA follows: TGTGCCAGCAGCCTGGGGACAGGGTTTGCTCAGTACTTC.

The V gene is TRBV9, the J gene TRBJ1-3, with a weak D call TRBD1 (6 bases). Germline V CDR1 and CDR2: SGDLS, YYNGEE. The CDR3 consists of 14 residues. V lost 4 bases and J 3 bases, leaving 11 bases between the germline ends. CDR3 sequence (DNA): TGTGCCAGCAGCCCAGGGGCGGTTGGAAACACCATATATTTT. Protein: CASSPGAVGNTIYF. Based on the CDR3 plus reference TRBV9 and TRBJ1-3, the full variable domain is DSGVTQTPKHLITATGQRVTLRCSPRSGDLSVYWYQQSLDQGLQFLIQYYNGEERAKGNILERFSAQQFPDLHSELNLSSLELGDSALYFCASSPGAVGNTIYFGEGSWLTVV.

This clone was recorded only once. This rearrangement joins TRBV28 to TRBJ1-5, with a weak D call TRBD1 (6 bases). CDR3 length equals 15 residues. Germline CDR1 reads MDHEN; CDR2 reads SYDVKM. The V and J ends lost 6 bases and 3 bases respectively, with 15 bases between them. CDR3 protein: CASRSSDRTNQPQHF. The CDR3 DNA is TGTGCCAGCAGGAGTTCCGACAGGACCAATCAGCCCCAGCATTTT.

This clone was picked up a small number of times. The chain employs TRBV5-1 and TRBJ2-5; no definite D call. Trimming removed 3 bases at V and 4 bases at J, with 7 bases between. The CDR3 is 12 residues long. CDR1 and CDR2 (germline): SGHRS, YFSETQ. CDR3 amino acids: CASSSKRETQYF. For the CDR3, the DNA is TGCGCCAGCAGCTCGAAGAGAGAGACCCAGTACTTC.

This chain connects TRBV28 to TRBJ1-3, with D uncertain. V was shortened by 3 bases and J by 4 bases, with 13 bases between the two germline ends. The CDR3 is made up of 15 amino acids. The germline gives CDR1 MDHEN, CDR2 SYDVKM. Written as DNA, the CDR3 is TGTGCCAGCAGTTTCCAAGCCTTAAGAGGAAACACCATATATTTT. This sequence encodes CASSFQALRGNTIYF.

The chain combines TRBV18 with TRBJ2-1; 9 bases are shared with TRBD1. The germline CDR1 and CDR2 sequences are KGHSH and LQKENI. The CDR3 extends over 14 amino acids. V trimming: 3 bases; J trimming: 10 bases; junction bases outside the gene matches: 7. The CDR3 bases are TGTGCCAGCTCACCGGGAACAGGGGGCGGGGAGCAGTTCTTC. Its translation: CASSPGTGGGEQFF.

The V gene is TRBV9, the J gene TRBJ2-3, with TRBD2 identical over 8 bases. From germline, CDR1 is SGDLS and CDR2 YYNGEE. CDR3 length: 16 residues. The junction had 5 bases not matched to a gene; V was cut back by 0 bases and J by 2 bases. The CDR3 DNA sequence: TGTGCCAGCAGCGTAGCCTGGACTAGCATCACAGATACGCAGTATTTT. This sequence encodes CASSVAWTSITDTQYF.

This clone was recorded only once. This chain joins TRBV30 and TRBJ1-1; D is ambiguous. The CDR3 has 14 residues. V shed 4 bases and J shed 0 bases, with 12 bases lying between them. Germline-derived CDR1 and CDR2 are GTSNPN and SVGIG (reference sequence). Written as DNA, the CDR3 is TGTGCCTGGACCCCCCGGGCCTTGAACACTGAAGCTTTCTTT. It is translated as CAWTPRALNTEAFF.

The chain links TRBV29-1 to TRBJ2-3; D is undetermined. Trimming pared 6 bases from V and 5 bases from J, leaving 9 bases between. The germline V gene has CDR1 SQVTM and CDR2 ANQGSEA. This CDR3 spans 11 amino acids. CDR3 protein: CSVLKGDTQYF. CDR3 nucleotides: TGCAGCGTCCTCAAAGGAGATACGCAGTATTTT.

This sequence joins TRBV27 and TRBJ1-3; TRBD1 is a possible D gene (6 bases). CDR1 is MNHEY, CDR2 SMNVEV, per germline (reference sequence). The CDR3 has 15 amino acids. V lost 2 bases, J lost 6 bases, and 14 bases lay in between. The CDR3 DNA reads as TGTGCCAGCAGTTTAAGTCGGGGGCAGGAAAACACCATATATTTT. Residues: CASSLSRGQENTIYF.

The V and J genes are TRBV5-4 and TRBJ2-3; 10 nucleotides agree with TRBD2. Germline lookup yields CDR1 SGHNT and CDR2 YYREEE (reference sequence). J lost 4 bases, V lost 0 bases, and 2 bases had no gene match. This CDR3 spans 15 amino acids. The CDR3 reads CASSLDLAGADTQYF. The CDR3 bases are TGTGCCAGCAGCTTGGATCTAGCGGGAGCAGATACGCAGTATTTT.

The rearrangement joins TRBV7-9 to TRBJ1-3; D is ambiguous. Germline CDR1 is SEHNR and CDR2 is FQNEAQ (reference sequence). This CDR3 contains 13 residues. Trimming removed 2 bases at V and 5 bases at J, with 7 bases between. The CDR3 bases are TGTGCCAGCAGCTTATCGACACGAAACACCATATATTTT. It encodes CASSLSTRNTIYF.

The chain couples TRBV14 to TRBJ1-4; D not resolved. The germline V and J ends were trimmed by 4 bases and 5 bases, with 17 bases remaining between them. CDR1 is SGHDN, CDR2 FVKESK, per germline. This CDR3 contains 16 residues. The CDR3 bases are TGTGCCAGCAGCCTTAACGCCGGGTCTCTAAATGAAAAACTGTTTTTT. This codes for CASSLNAGSLNEKLFF. Full variable domain (remainder filled in from reference TRBV14 and TRBJ1-4): EAGVTQFPSHSVIEKGQTVTLRCDPISGHDNLYWYRRVMGKEIKFLLHFVKESKQDESGMPNNRFLAERTGGTYSTLKVQPAELEDSGVYFCASSLNAGSLNEKLFFGSGTQLSVL.

The V and J genes are TRBV6-4 and TRBJ2-1, with D possibly TRBD2 on 6 matching bases. Germline-derived CDR1 and CDR2 are MRHNA and SNTAGT. Trimming removed 6 bases at V and 6 bases at J, with 15 bases between. The CDR3 has 14 amino acids. CDR3 protein: CASSTTWGGNEQFF. DNA of the CDR3: TGTGCCAGCAGCACCACTTGGGGAGGCAATGAGCAGTTCTTC.

V gene TRBV7-2 combines with J gene TRBJ1-5; 10 nucleotides match TRBD1. The CDR3 consists of 15 residues. V lost 4 bases to trimming and J lost 0 bases; unmatched junction nucleotides: 0. Germline CDR1 reads SGHTA; CDR2 reads FQGNSA. The CDR3 region has the DNA TGTGCCAGCAGCTGGGACAGGGGTAGCAATCAGCCCCAGCATTTT. Its translation: CASSWDRGSNQPQHF.

The rearrangement uses TRBV5-1 and TRBJ1-1; tentative D call: TRBD1 (5 bases). The V end was cut by 2 bases, the J end by 5 bases, with 10 bases between. From germline, CDR1 is SGHRS and CDR2 YFSETQ. CDR3 size: 13 residues. CDR3 amino acids: CASSFGGKTEAFF. CDR3 bases: TGCGCCAGCAGCTTCGGGGGGAAGACTGAAGCTTTCTTT. Based on the CDR3 plus reference TRBV5-1 and TRBJ1-1, the full variable domain is KAGVTQTPRYLIKTRGQQVTLSCSPISGHRSVSWYQQTPGQGLQFLFEYFSETQRNKGNFPGRFSGRQFSNSRSEMNVSTLELGDSALYLCASSFGGKTEAFFGQGTRLTVV.